This is a list of T cell receptor beta chains from one sample in a study of monozygotic twins with inflammatory bowel disease. Reprocessing the 5' RACE reads, TCRdb reports a single entry for every CDR3 protein and omits DNA. In all, the sample yields roughly 320,000 distinct CDR3 sequences. The sample consisted of blood. The receptors stem from a human donor with ulcerative colitis or Crohn's disease, or a healthy co-twin of an affected twin (not recorded which). CDR3s include the opening cysteine and the closing phenylalanine or tryptophan.

v_call	j_call	cdr3_aa
TRBV29-1	TRBJ2-2	CSVAAGNGELFF
TRBV12-3/TRBV12-4	TRBJ2-7	CASSRQGDEQYF
TRBV6-2/TRBV6-3	TRBJ2-7	CASSHTAGTGMSNEQYF
TRBV13	TRBJ1-4	CASSRSGEGVLTNEKLFF
TRBV30	TRBJ2-2	CAWSGSNTGELFF
TRBV15	TRBJ2-5	CATSRSGGRGETQYF
TRBV27	TRBJ2-5	CASSQRQGNVVETQYF
TRBV7-2	TRBJ1-2	CASKIGFYGYTF
TRBV20-1	TRBJ2-7	CSGGDPGQNEQYF
TRBV9	TRBJ2-1	CASSVGSGGNNEQFF
TRBV27	TRBJ2-5	CASRKELQETQYF
TRBV12-3/TRBV12-4	TRBJ1-2	CASSTGRLYGYTF
TRBV27	TRBJ2-7	CASSLPGTSGIYEQYF
TRBV28	TRBJ1-5	CASSSRRTFDPQHF
TRBV4-3	TRBJ2-2	CASSPQRMSGELFF
TRBV20-1	TRBJ2-7	CSARGGTPYEQYF
TRBV4-3	TRBJ2-2	CASSTRRAPSPTGELFF
TRBV27	TRBJ2-5	CASSLSGAGETQYF
TRBV30	TRBJ2-7	CAWSVRASGRALFEQYF
TRBV6-2/TRBV6-3	TRBJ2-7	CASSGRITYEQYF
TRBV7-8	TRBJ2-1	CASSFQPTSGNEQFF
TRBV5-1	TRBJ1-1	CASSREGGRTEAFF
TRBV7-6	TRBJ2-7	CASSLAGGPSYEQYF
TRBV29-1	TRBJ2-7	CSVVTEHYEQYF
TRBV10-3	TRBJ2-3	CAISGLAGTDTQYF
TRBV5-1	TRBJ2-1	CASSLSGQGNHEQFF
TRBV18	TRBJ1-6	CASSPRVQENSPLHF
TRBV7-3	TRBJ2-2	CASSPRGQGTNTGELFF